This T cell receptor beta chain originates from a study of blood T cells in healthy people across ages. At the level of the study: Capturing about one barcoded beta molecule per two T cells was achieved by template switching.

This clonotype was seen a few times. Isolating PBMCs gave at least 6 million of these cells per sample. This CDR3 comprises 16 residues. CDR1 and CDR2 (germline): SGHRS, YFSETQ. V dropped 1 base and J dropped 2; count of bases not matched to a gene: 3. Primed by a sample-barcoded 5' primer and a J-beta primer mix, a second PCR proceeded for about 7 to 12 cycles. Via MiXCR, TCRdb re-called the 5' RACE reads, giving one row per CDR3 protein. Counted here are approximately 770,000 distinct CDR3 sequences, 58% occurring once; the ten biggest clones make up about 20%. The chain employs TRBV5-1 and TRBJ2-6; 7 bases match TRBD2. Sequenced sample: blood. This clonotype originated in a man aged 30-40 years in good health. The CDR3 here is CASSLTSAPGANVLTF. In nucleotides, the CDR3 is TGCGCCAGCAGCTTGACTAGCGCCCCTGGGGCCAACGTCCTGACTTTC.